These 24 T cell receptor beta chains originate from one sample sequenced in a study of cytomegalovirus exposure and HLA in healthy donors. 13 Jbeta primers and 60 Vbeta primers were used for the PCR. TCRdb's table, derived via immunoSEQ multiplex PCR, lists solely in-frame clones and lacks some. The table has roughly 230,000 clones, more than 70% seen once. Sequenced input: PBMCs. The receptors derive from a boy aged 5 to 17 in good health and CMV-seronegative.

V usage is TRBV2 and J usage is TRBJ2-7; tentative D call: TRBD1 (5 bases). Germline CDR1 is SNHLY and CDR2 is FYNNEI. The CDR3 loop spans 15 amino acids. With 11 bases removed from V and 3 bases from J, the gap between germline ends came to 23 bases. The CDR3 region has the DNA TGTGCCCATAAGACTTGGGGCTACACTAACTACGAGCAGTACTTC. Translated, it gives CAHKTWGYTNYEQYF.

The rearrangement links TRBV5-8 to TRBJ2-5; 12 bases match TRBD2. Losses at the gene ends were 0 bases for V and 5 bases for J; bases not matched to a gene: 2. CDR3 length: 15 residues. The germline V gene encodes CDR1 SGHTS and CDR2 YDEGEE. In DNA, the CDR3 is TGTGCCAGCAGCTTGGGACTAGCGGGAGACGAGACCCAGTACTTC. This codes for CASSLGLAGDETQYF. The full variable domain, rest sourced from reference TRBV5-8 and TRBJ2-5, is EAGVTQSPTHLIKTRGQQATLRCSPISGHTSVYWYQQALGLGLQFLLWYDEGEERNRGNFPPRFSGRQFPNYSSELNVNALELEDSALYLCASSLGLAGDETQYFGPGTRLLVL.

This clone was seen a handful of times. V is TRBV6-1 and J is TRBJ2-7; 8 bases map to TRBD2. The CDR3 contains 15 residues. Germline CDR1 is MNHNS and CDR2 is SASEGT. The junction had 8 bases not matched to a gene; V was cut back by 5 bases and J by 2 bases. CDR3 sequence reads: CASSPESGGAYEQYF. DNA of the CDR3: TGTGCCAGCAGTCCGGAGAGCGGGGGAGCCTACGAGCAGTACTTC.

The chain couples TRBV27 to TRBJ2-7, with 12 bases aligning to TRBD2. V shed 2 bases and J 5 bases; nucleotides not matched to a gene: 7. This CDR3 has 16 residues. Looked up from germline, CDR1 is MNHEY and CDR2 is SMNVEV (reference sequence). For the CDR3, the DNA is TGTGCCAGCAGTTTACTAGCGGGAGGGCCGTTCCACGAGCAGTACTTC. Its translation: CASSLLAGGPFHEQYF.

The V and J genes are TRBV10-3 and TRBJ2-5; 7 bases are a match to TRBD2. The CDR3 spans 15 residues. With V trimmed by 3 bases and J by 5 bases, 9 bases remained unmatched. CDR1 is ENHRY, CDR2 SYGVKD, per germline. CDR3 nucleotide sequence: TGTGCCATCAGTGATCTGGCGGGAGAATTGGAGACCCAGTACTTC. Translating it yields CAISDLAGELETQYF.

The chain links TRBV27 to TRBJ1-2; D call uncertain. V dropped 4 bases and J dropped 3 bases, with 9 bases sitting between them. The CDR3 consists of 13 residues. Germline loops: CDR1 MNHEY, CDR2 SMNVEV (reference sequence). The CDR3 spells CASSSTADYGYTF. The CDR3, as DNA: TGTGCCAGCAGTTCTACAGCCGACTATGGCTACACCTTC.

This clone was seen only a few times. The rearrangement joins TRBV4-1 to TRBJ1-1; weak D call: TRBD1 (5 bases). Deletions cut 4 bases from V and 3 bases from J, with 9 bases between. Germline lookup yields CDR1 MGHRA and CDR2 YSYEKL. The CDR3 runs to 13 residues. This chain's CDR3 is CASSPGGYTEAFF. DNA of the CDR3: TGCGCCAGCAGCCCGGGGGGATACACTGAAGCTTTCTTT.

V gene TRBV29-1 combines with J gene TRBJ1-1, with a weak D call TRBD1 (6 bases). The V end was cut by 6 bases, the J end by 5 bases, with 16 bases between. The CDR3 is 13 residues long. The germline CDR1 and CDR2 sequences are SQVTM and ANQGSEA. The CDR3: CSVAAGAQTEAFF. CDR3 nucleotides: TGCAGCGTGGCGGCGGGGGCGCAAACTGAAGCTTTCTTT.

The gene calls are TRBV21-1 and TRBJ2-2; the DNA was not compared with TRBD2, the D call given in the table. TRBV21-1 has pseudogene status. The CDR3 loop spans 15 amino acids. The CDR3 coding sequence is TGTGCCAGCAGCAAAACTAGCGGGAACACCGGGGAGCTGTTTTTT. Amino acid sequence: CASSKTSGNTGELFF.

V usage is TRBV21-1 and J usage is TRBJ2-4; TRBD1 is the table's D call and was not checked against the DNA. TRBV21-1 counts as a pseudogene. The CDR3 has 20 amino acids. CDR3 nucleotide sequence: TGTGCCAGCAGCAGGGTCTTGAGGCAACAGGGGAGGACAGCCAAAAACATTCAGTACTTC. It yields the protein CASSRVLRQQGRTAKNIQYF.

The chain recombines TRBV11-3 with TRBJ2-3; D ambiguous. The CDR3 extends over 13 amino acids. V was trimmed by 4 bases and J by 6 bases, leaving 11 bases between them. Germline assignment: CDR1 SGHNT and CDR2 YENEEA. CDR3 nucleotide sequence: TGTGCCAGCAGCTCTTCCACAGCCGATACGCAGTATTTT. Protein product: CASSSSTADTQYF.

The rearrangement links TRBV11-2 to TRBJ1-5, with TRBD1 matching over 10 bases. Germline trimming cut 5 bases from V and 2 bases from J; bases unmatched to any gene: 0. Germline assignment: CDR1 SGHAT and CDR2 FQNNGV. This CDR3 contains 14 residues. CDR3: CASSGTGGNQPQHF. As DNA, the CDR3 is TGTGCCAGCAGCGGGACAGGGGGCAATCAGCCCCAGCATTTT.

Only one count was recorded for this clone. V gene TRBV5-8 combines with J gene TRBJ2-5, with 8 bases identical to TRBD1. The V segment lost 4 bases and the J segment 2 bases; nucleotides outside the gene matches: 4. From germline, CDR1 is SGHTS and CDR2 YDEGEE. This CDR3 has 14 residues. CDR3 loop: CASSTGTGQETQYF. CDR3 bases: TGTGCCAGCAGCACCGGGACAGGTCAAGAGACCCAGTACTTC.

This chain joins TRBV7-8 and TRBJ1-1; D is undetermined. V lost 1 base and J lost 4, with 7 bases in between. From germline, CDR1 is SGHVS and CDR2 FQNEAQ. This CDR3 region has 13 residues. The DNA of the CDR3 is TGTGCCAGCAGCTTAGGGGCAGGCACTGAAGCTTTCTTT. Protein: CASSLGAGTEAFF.

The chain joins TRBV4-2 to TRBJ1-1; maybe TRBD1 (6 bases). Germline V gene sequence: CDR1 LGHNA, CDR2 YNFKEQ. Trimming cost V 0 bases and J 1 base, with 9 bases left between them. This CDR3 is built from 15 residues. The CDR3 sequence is CASSQEQGRNTEAFF. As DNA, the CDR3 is TGTGCCAGCAGCCAAGAACAGGGACGGAACACTGAAGCTTTCTTT.

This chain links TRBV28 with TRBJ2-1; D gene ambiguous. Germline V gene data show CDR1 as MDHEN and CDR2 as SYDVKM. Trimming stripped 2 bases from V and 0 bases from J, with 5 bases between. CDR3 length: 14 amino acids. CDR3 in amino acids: CASSLPGSYNEQFF. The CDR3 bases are TGTGCCAGCAGTTTACCAGGCTCCTACAATGAGCAGTTCTTC.

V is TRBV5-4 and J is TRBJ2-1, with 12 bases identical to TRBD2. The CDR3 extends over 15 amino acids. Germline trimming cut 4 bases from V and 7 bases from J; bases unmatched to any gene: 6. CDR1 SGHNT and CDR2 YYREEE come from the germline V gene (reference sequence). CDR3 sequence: CASSRGLAGLNEQFF. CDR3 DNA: TGTGCCAGCAGCCGCGGACTAGCGGGGTTAAATGAGCAGTTCTTC.

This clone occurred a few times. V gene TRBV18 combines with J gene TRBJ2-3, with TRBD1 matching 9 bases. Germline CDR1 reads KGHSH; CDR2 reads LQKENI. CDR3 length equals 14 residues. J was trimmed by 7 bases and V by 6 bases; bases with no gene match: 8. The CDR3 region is CASSPGTGRHTQYF. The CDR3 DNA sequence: TGTGCCAGCTCCCCCGGGACAGGGAGGCATACGCAGTATTTT.

The CDR3, as DNA: TGTGCCAGCAGGACGAGTAGCGGGAGGCAAGAGACCCAGTACTTC. Amino acid sequence: CASRTSSGRQETQYF. V is TRBV27 and J is TRBJ2-5; 10 nucleotides align to TRBD2. CDR1 MNHEY and CDR2 SMNVEV come from the germline V gene (reference sequence). V gave up 6 bases and J gave up 2 bases; unmatched junction bases: 6. The CDR3 loop spans 15 amino acids.

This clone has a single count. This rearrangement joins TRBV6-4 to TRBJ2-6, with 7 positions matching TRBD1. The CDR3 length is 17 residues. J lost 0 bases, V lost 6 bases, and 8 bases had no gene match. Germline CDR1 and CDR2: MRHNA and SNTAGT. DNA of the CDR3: TGTGCCAGCAGCCCAGGGGACAGTCGCTCTGGGGCCAACGTCCTGACTTTC. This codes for CASSPGDSRSGANVLTF.

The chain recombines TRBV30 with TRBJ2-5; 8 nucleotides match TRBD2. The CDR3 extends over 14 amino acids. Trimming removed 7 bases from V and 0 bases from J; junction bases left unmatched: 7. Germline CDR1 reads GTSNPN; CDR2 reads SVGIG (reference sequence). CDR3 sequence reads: CAYGPLADQETQYF. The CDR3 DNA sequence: TGTGCCTACGGACCACTAGCGGACCAAGAGACCCAGTACTTC.

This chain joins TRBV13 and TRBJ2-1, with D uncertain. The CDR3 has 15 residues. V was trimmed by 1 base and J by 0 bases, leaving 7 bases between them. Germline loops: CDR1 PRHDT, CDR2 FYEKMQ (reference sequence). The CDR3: CASSLAGSSYNEQFF. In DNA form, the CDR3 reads TGTGCCAGCAGCTTAGCGGGTAGCTCCTACAATGAGCAGTTCTTC.

The CDR3 here is CSVGWGQQAYEQYF. CDR3 nucleotides: TGCAGCGTTGGGTGGGGCCAGCAGGCCTACGAGCAGTACTTC. The V and J genes are TRBV29-1 and TRBJ2-7; a possible D gene is TRBD1 (5 bases). The V end was cut by 4 bases, the J end by 2 bases, with 15 bases between. The germline V gene encodes CDR1 SQVTM and CDR2 ANQGSEA. CDR3 size: 14 residues.

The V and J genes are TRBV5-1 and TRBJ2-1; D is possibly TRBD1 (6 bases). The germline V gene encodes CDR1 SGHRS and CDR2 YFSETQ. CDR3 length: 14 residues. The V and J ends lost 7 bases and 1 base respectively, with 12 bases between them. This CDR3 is CASRAQGSYNEQFF. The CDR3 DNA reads TGCGCCAGCCGAGCACAGGGATCCTACAATGAGCAGTTCTTC.